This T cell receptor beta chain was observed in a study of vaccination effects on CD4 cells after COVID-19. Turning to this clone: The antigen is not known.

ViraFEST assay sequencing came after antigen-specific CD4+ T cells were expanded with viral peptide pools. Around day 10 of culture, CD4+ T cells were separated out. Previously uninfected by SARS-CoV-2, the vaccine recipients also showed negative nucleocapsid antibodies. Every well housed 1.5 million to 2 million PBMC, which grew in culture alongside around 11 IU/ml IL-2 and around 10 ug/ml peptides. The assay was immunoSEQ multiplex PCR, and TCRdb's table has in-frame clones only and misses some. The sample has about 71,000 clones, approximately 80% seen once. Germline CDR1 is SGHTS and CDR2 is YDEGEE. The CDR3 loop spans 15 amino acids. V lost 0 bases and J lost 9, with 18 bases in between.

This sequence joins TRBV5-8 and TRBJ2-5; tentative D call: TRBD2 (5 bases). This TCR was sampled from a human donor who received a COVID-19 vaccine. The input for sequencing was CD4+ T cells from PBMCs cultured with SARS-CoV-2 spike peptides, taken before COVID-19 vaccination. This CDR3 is CASSLGHPVVRAQYF. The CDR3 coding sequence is TGTGCCAGCAGCTTGGGACACCCAGTCGTGAGGGCCCAGTACTTC. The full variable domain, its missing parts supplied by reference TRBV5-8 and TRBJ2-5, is EAGVTQSPTHLIKTRGQQATLRCSPISGHTSVYWYQQALGLGLQFLLWYDEGEERNRGNFPPRFSGRQFPNYSSELNVNALELEDSALYLCASSLGHPVVRAQYFGPGTRLLVL.